The sequence of this T cell receptor beta chain was determined in a study of blood T cell repertoires in COVID-19. Overall study context: The United States, Italy and Spain provided the acute and convalescent COVID-19 samples. The cDNA or gDNA used as material had been derived from T cells, B-cell-depleted T cells, or PBMCs.

Methods used by the authors: Reference gene primer amplification gave nucleated cell count estimates. The assay was immunoSEQ multiplex PCR, and TCRdb's table has in-frame clones only and misses some. That table supplies the V and J calls and clone size; D and trimming were determined from the DNA. The data hold more than 110,000 clones, with over 70% observed a single time. Unmatched junction bases numbered 1, after V lost 0 bases and J lost 3 bases. This CDR3 region has 14 residues. Germline-derived CDR1 and CDR2 are KGHSH and LQKENI. This TCR came from a human donor in a cohort sampled during active COVID-19. The V call is TRBV18, the J call TRBJ1-2; TRBD1 matches 7 bases. Sequenced material: peripheral blood. The CDR3 loop is CASSPPGQYYGYTF. In DNA form, the CDR3 reads TGTGCCAGCTCACCACCGGGACAGTACTATGGCTACACCTTC.